A single sample gave rise to the 10 T cell receptor beta chains below, sequenced in a study of blood T cell repertoires in COVID-19. Some clones are missing from TCRdb's copy, which holds only in-frame ones; the method was immunoSEQ multiplex PCR. The data contain roughly 360,000 clones, about 80% of them seen just once; the ten biggest clones take up about 1.2%. The sample taken for sequencing was peripheral blood. The receptor set was obtained from a human donor with acute or convalescent COVID-19. The donor label of this sample is uncertain.

A remark on this clone: This CDR3 is also generated by other DNA sequences in the sample. The genes are TRBV18 and TRBJ1-6; TRBD1 aligns across 7 bases. CDR1 and CDR2 (germline): KGHSH, LQKENI. The CDR3 runs 15 residues. The junction had 6 bases not matched to a gene; V was cut back by 3 bases and J by 7 bases. The CDR3 is CASSPPGQTNSPLHF. CDR3 nucleotide sequence: TGTGCCAGCTCACCTCCGGGACAGACCAATTCACCCCTCCACTTT.

The gene calls are TRBV6-2 or TRBV6-3 and TRBJ1-6; 7 nucleotides line up with TRBD1. V dropped 6 bases and J dropped 10; count of bases not matched to a gene: 15. Germline V gives CDR1 MNHEY, CDR2 SVGEGT. The length of the CDR3 is 16 residues. CDR3 sequence: CASSRAPTGSISPLHF. The CDR3, as DNA: TGTGCCAGCAGCCGAGCTCCGACAGGGTCCATCTCACCCCTCCACTTT.

This chain links TRBV27 with TRBJ2-2, with 15 bases fitting TRBD2. The CDR3 is 20 amino acids. Germline V gives CDR1 MNHEY, CDR2 SMNVEV (reference sequence). The J segment lost 5 bases and the V segment lost 5 bases, leaving 15 bases of the junction unmatched. CDR3 in DNA: TGTGCCAGCAGTACCCGGACTAGCGGGAGGGCCCTCGGGGTAACCGGGGAGCTGTTTTTT. Protein sequence: CASSTRTSGRALGVTGELFF.

The chain links TRBV5-5 to TRBJ2-3; D may be TRBD2 (6 bases). V shed 2 bases and J shed 7 bases, with 14 bases lying between them. Germline-derived CDR1 and CDR2 are SGHKS and YYEKEE (reference sequence). This CDR3 spans 14 amino acids. The CDR3 is CASSLRREQYTQYF. The DNA of the CDR3 is TGTGCCAGCAGCTTACGACGGGAGCAATATACGCAGTATTTT.

V and J are TRBV5-1 and TRBJ1-2, with a weak D call TRBD1 (5 bases). From germline, CDR1 is SGHRS and CDR2 YFSETQ. The CDR3 is 15 amino acids. V dropped 3 bases and J dropped 8 bases, with 20 bases sitting between them. DNA of the CDR3: TGCGCCAGCAGCTCGGGCAGGGCAGGGCAATGGGGCTACACCTTC. This gives the protein CASSSGRAGQWGYTF.

The rearrangement links TRBV7-2 to TRBJ2-1; 8 nucleotides agree with TRBD2. This CDR3 is built from 16 residues. The V and J ends lost 2 bases and 8 bases, in that order; junction bases with no gene match: 11. Germline assignment: CDR1 SGHTA and CDR2 FQGNSA. The CDR3 DNA is TGTGCCAGCAGCTTATCGGCTGGCGGGAGGTCGGATGAGCAGTTCTTC. This sequence encodes CASSLSAGGRSDEQFF.

The chain is built from TRBV11-1 and TRBJ1-2, with D uncertain. Trimming removed 5 bases at V and 8 bases at J, with 18 bases between. The CDR3 covers 14 residues. Germline lookup yields CDR1 SGHAT and CDR2 FQDESV (reference sequence). The CDR3 spells CASSLGRSRGGYTF. DNA of the CDR3: TGTGCCAGCAGCCTAGGTAGGTCCCGAGGAGGCTACACCTTC.

This sequence joins TRBV19 and TRBJ1-2; D possibly corresponds to TRBD1 (5 bases). Germline assignment: CDR1 LNHDA and CDR2 SQIVND (reference sequence). There are 12 residues in the CDR3. The V and J ends lost 7 bases and 4 bases respectively, with 10 bases between them. CDR3 protein: CASTNRFYGYTF. The CDR3 DNA follows: TGTGCCAGTACCAACAGGTTCTATGGCTACACCTTC.

The chain carries TRBV27 and TRBJ1-5; D possibly corresponds to TRBD1 (6 bases). Deletions cut 6 bases from V and 2 bases from J, with 29 bases between. This CDR3 contains 20 residues. From germline, CDR1 is MNHEY and CDR2 SMNVEV (reference sequence). CDR3 protein: CASRTMHYPRGGSGNQPQHF. CDR3 in DNA: TGTGCCAGCAGGACTATGCATTACCCAAGGGGGGGATCGGGCAATCAGCCCCAGCATTTT.

As regards this clone: Other DNA sequences in the same sample also yield this CDR3. V usage is TRBV28 and J usage is TRBJ1-2, with D hard to call. V shed 3 bases and J shed 5 bases, with 4 bases lying between them. The CDR3 sequence is 11 residues long. The germline gives CDR1 MDHEN, CDR2 SYDVKM. CDR3 nucleotides: TGTGCCAGCAGTTTCGTTTATGGCTACACCTTC. Encoded protein: CASSFVYGYTF.